What follows are 31 T cell receptor beta chains derived from one specimen sequenced in a study of T cell repertoires in cytomegalovirus infection. TCRdb reprocessed the reads via MiXCR and lists one record per CDR3 protein. The profile covers 680,000 or so distinct CDR3 sequences, with 35% appearing a single time and 2.5% to 3.5% taken by the ten largest. Sequencing was carried out using PBMCs. Source of these receptors: a human donor in good health (CMV status not recorded). Some clones in this sample may be carry-over from other donors' samples.

Only one count was recorded for this clonotype. One end of the junction is discordant with germline, which a read error may explain. V usage is TRBV19 and J usage is TRBJ2-1; 7 bases line up with TRBD1. Germline lookup yields CDR1 LNHDA and CDR2 SQIVND (reference sequence). The CDR3 is made up of 13 amino acids. CDR3 loop: CAISMVGGRARFF. Here the CDR3 DNA reads TGTGCCATTAGTATGGTAGGGGGCAGGGCCCGGTTCTTC.

This CDR3 is CASSSGLAGIEEQYF. CDR3 nucleotide sequence: TGTGCCAGCAGCTCCGGACTAGCGGGAATCGAAGAGCAGTACTTC. The chain carries TRBV27 and TRBJ2-7; 12 bases are a match to TRBD2. V trimming: 6 bases; J trimming: 7 bases; junction bases outside the gene matches: 10. Germline CDR1 and CDR2: MNHEY and SMNVEV (reference sequence). The CDR3 runs to 15 residues.

This clonotype appeared many times. The J gene is TRBJ2-4, the V gene TRBV6-5, with D possibly being TRBD2 (5 bases). Trimming left V 4 bases short and J 8 bases short, with 15 bases between. The CDR3 has 14 residues. The germline V gene has CDR1 MNHEY and CDR2 SVGAGI. The CDR3 is CASSSGYPGDIQYF. CDR3 DNA: TGTGCCAGCAGTTCGGGGTACCCGGGTGACATTCAGTACTTC.

In this sample, this clonotype turned up a few times. V usage is TRBV20-1 and J usage is TRBJ2-7; TRBD1 aligns across 8 bases. Germline V gene lookup returns CDR1 DFQATT and CDR2 SNEGSKA (reference sequence). The CDR3 has 13 amino acids. After removal of 6 bases from V and 2 bases from J, the junction contained 6 bases not matched to a gene. The CDR3 DNA follows: TGCAGTGCCCTAACGGACAGGGCCTACGAGCAGTACTTC. Translation gives CSALTDRAYEQYF.

The genes are TRBV20-1 and TRBJ1-1; tentative D call: TRBD1 (6 bases). Trimming left V 8 bases short and J 4 bases short, with 17 bases between. Germline assignment: CDR1 DFQATT and CDR2 SNEGSKA (reference sequence). The CDR3 has 13 residues. The CDR3 sequence is CSFSGVAATEAFF. CDR3 nucleotide sequence: TGCAGTTTTTCAGGGGTCGCCGCCACTGAAGCTTTCTTT.

Comments on this clonotype: Germline is not matched at one junction end, which may reflect a read error. The V and J genes are TRBV7-2 and TRBJ2-1, with 10 bases that match TRBD2. The germline V gene has CDR1 SGHTA and CDR2 FQGNSA. The CDR3 has 17 amino acids. As DNA, the CDR3 is TGTGACAGCAGCGCAAGCCGGACAGGGAAGGGACTAGCGAGACAGTTCTTC. Translation: CDSSASRTGKGLARQFF.

The rearrangement links TRBV7-8 to TRBJ2-2; 8 positions match TRBD2. The CDR3 spans 14 residues. From germline, CDR1 is SGHVS and CDR2 FQNEAQ. The V gene end was trimmed by 6 bases and the J gene end by 3 bases; junction bases not matched to a gene: 3. CDR3 sequence: CASSSGIDTGELFF. CDR3 sequence (DNA): TGTGCCAGCAGTAGCGGGATCGACACCGGGGAGCTGTTTTTT.

The table lists this clonotype with a few counts. The rearrangement joins TRBV4-3 to TRBJ2-7; 10 nucleotides align to TRBD2. CDR3 size: 16 residues. V lost 5 bases, J lost 4 bases, and 11 bases stayed unmatched. Germline V gene lookup returns CDR1 LGHNA and CDR2 YSLEER. CDR3 sequence reads: CASSSVIAGGGYEQYF. In DNA, the CDR3 is TGCGCCAGCAGCTCGGTGATAGCGGGGGGAGGTTACGAGCAGTACTTC.

The V and J genes are TRBV29-1 and TRBJ1-3; no firm D call. This CDR3 has 13 residues. Between the trimmed V and J ends, which lost 1 base and 3 bases, there was a span of 7 bases. Per the germline V gene, CDR1 is SQVTM and CDR2 is ANQGSEA. DNA for the CDR3: TGCAGCGTTGAAGGGGCGGGTGGAAACACCATATATTTT. Its translation is CSVEGAGGNTIYF.

This clonotype was seen more than once but under ten times. As DNA, the CDR3 is TGTGCCAGCAGCTCCGAGTGGGGGACCTACGAGCAGTACTTC. It is translated as CASSSEWGTYEQYF. This sequence joins TRBV5-5 and TRBJ2-7, with D possibly being TRBD1 or TRBD2 (5 bases each). This CDR3 region has 14 residues. CDR1 is SGHKS and CDR2 is YYEKEE in the germline V gene (reference sequence). Trimming removed 3 bases at V and 2 bases at J, with 12 bases between.

This clonotype was seen at least ten times. The V gene is TRBV7-6, the J gene TRBJ2-5, with TRBD2 identical over 13 bases. Per germline, CDR1 SGHVS and CDR2 FNYEAQ. J was trimmed by 1 base and V by 5 bases; bases with no gene match: 4. The CDR3 is 16 amino acids. CDR3 amino acids: CASSLGLAGVQETQYF. The DNA of the CDR3 is TGTGCCAGCAGCCTAGGACTAGCGGGGGTCCAAGAGACCCAGTACTTC.

The chain has TRBV10-3 and TRBJ2-1; TRBD1 or TRBD2 may be the D gene (6 bases each). Trimming pared 10 bases from V and 7 bases from J, leaving 17 bases between. CDR1 and CDR2 (germline): ENHRY, SYGVKD. The CDR3 contains 13 residues. Written as DNA, the CDR3 is TGTGCCACCGGGGGCCTGAGGGAGAATGAGCAGTTCTTC. This encodes CATGGLRENEQFF.

The chain is built from TRBV7-6 and TRBJ1-3; TRBD1 aligns across 7 bases. The germline V gene encodes CDR1 SGHVS and CDR2 FNYEAQ. V was clipped by 5 bases and J by 4 bases; unmatched bases: 8. This CDR3 has 15 residues. This chain's CDR3 is CASSVHRGAGNTIYF. CDR3 nucleotide sequence: TGTGCCAGCAGCGTCCACAGGGGAGCCGGAAACACCATATATTTT. The whole variable domain, filled in from reference TRBV7-6 and TRBJ1-3, reads GAGVSQSPRYKVTKRGQDVALRCDPISGHVSLYWYRQALGQGPEFLTYFNYEAQQDKSGLPNDRFSAERPEGSISTLTIQRTEQRDSAMYRCASSVHRGAGNTIYFGEGSWLTVV.

In its sample, this clonotype was seen a few times. The rearrangement joins TRBV24-1 to TRBJ2-5; D is unclear. The CDR3 covers 13 residues. V was cut by 0 bases and J by 0 bases, with 1 base left in between. Germline loops: CDR1 KGHDR, CDR2 SFDVKD. CDR3 nucleotides: TGTGCCACCAGTGATTTGTACCAAGAGACCCAGTACTTC. It yields the protein CATSDLYQETQYF.

This clonotype was detected a few times. The chain has TRBV11-2 and TRBJ1-2; a weak D match, TRBD1 (5 bases). Germline V CDR1 and CDR2: SGHAT, FQNNGV. The length of the CDR3 is 15 residues. The germline V and J ends were trimmed by 1 base and 4 bases, with 13 bases remaining between them. Here the CDR3 DNA reads TGTGCCAGCAGCTTAGGGCCCTCCGGGGGCTATGGCTACACCTTC. Encoded protein: CASSLGPSGGYGYTF.

This chain connects TRBV6-1 to TRBJ1-5, with D possibly TRBD1 on 6 matching bases. The V and J ends lost 2 bases and 4 bases respectively, with 12 bases between them. There are 15 residues in the CDR3. Looked up from germline, CDR1 is MNHNS and CDR2 is SASEGT. The CDR3: CASSESGAGNQPQHF. The DNA for the CDR3 is TGTGCCAGCAGTGAATCAGGGGCAGGGAATCAGCCCCAGCATTTT.

The chain combines TRBV6-1 with TRBJ2-7; D is ambiguous. This CDR3 is 11 amino acids long. Germline loops: CDR1 MNHNS, CDR2 SASEGT. V was trimmed by 4 bases and J by 7 bases, leaving 8 bases between them. The CDR3 DNA sequence: TGTGCCAGCAGTGGCGGAGTGGAGCAGTACTTC. Translation gives CASSGGVEQYF.

The chain has TRBV7-2 and TRBJ2-7; TRBD1 matches at 7 bases. Trimming took 10 bases from V and 2 from J; bases not matched to a gene: 5. The length of the CDR3 is 12 residues. Germline lookup yields CDR1 SGHTA and CDR2 FQGNSA. CDR3 DNA: TGTGCCACCGGACAGGCCGCCTACGAGCAGTACTTC. Amino acids: CATGQAAYEQYF.

This sequence joins TRBV19 and TRBJ1-1, with 7 bases matching TRBD1. V gave up 5 bases and J gave up 11 bases; unmatched junction bases: 11. The CDR3 loop spans 13 amino acids. Germline V gene lookup returns CDR1 LNHDA and CDR2 SQIVND (reference sequence). The CDR3 region has the DNA TGTGCCAGTAGTTCACAGGGGTCGAGCCCCGCTTTCTTT. The encoded protein is CASSSQGSSPAFF.

This chain uses TRBV2 with TRBJ2-5; the D is unclear. The CDR3 spans 12 residues. Trimming left V 4 bases short and J 4 bases short, with 7 bases between. Germline lookup yields CDR1 SNHLY and CDR2 FYNNEI. DNA of the CDR3: TGTGCCAGCAGTGTTACTTCAGAGACCCAGTACTTC. Translation: CASSVTSETQYF.

This clonotype has ten or more counts. The V and J genes are TRBV7-2 and TRBJ2-4, with TRBD1 matching 8 bases. Germline V CDR1 and CDR2: SGHTA, FQGNSA. This CDR3 spans 15 amino acids. J lost 4 bases, V lost 5 bases, and 7 bases had no gene match. This chain's CDR3 is CASSLTGGNKNIQYF. In DNA, the CDR3 is TGTGCCAGCAGCCTCACAGGGGGGAATAAAAACATTCAGTACTTC.

The gene calls are TRBV5-1 and TRBJ1-2; D ambiguous. In germline, CDR1 is SGHRS, CDR2 YFSETQ. This CDR3 contains 15 residues. Trimming took off 0 bases at V and 1 base at J, with 10 bases between the two ends. CDR3 in DNA: TGCGCCAGCAGCTTGGCGTCCAGTCTTAACTATGGCTACACCTTC. Its protein product is CASSLASSLNYGYTF.

V is TRBV12-3 or TRBV12-4 and J is TRBJ1-5; TRBD1 aligns across 7 bases. The ends lost 5 bases at V and 1 base at J; junction bases unmatched: 8. There are 16 residues in the CDR3. CDR3 amino acids: CASSEKTGISNQPQHF. CDR3 nucleotide sequence: TGTGCCAGCAGTGAGAAGACAGGGATAAGCAATCAGCCCCAGCATTTT.

The CDR3 DNA reads TGTGCCAGCAGTTATCAGGGAAATAGTTACAATGAGCAGTTCTTC. This gives the protein CASSYQGNSYNEQFF. The V gene is TRBV6-5, the J gene TRBJ2-1; D might be TRBD1 (5 bases). Trimming stripped 3 bases from V and 4 bases from J, with 13 bases between. CDR1 MNHEY and CDR2 SVGAGI come from the germline V gene. This CDR3 comprises 15 residues.

The chain couples TRBV6-1 to TRBJ1-4; tentatively, D is TRBD1 (6 bases). Trimming took 0 bases from V and 10 from J, leaving 18 bases between them. CDR1 is MNHNS and CDR2 is SASEGT in the germline V gene. The CDR3 extends over 16 amino acids. CDR3 bases: TGTGCCAGCAGTGAAGCGATCGGCAGGGGCTACGGAAAACTGTTTTTT. This encodes CASSEAIGRGYGKLFF.

This clonotype was recorded a few times. This chain links TRBV4-1 with TRBJ2-3, with 8 positions matching TRBD1. J was trimmed by 6 bases and V by 0 bases; bases with no gene match: 17. The CDR3 length is 19 residues. Germline CDR1 and CDR2: MGHRA and YSYEKL. The CDR3 loop reads CASSQEGSGQGQVWDTQYF. CDR3 nucleotides: TGCGCCAGCAGCCAAGAGGGGTCAGGACAGGGCCAAGTTTGGGATACGCAGTATTTT.

About this clonotype: This may stem from a read error, because a much larger clone lies one nucleotide away. V usage is TRBV7-2 and J usage is TRBJ2-1; weak D call: TRBD2 (7 bases). The CDR3 is made up of 16 amino acids. Germline CDR1 SGHTA, CDR2 FQGNSA. CDR3 sequence reads: CASSLVLRGPRNEPFF. CDR3 bases: TGTGCCAGCAGCTTAGTGCTGCGGGGGCCCAGGAATGAGCCGTTCTTC.

This rearrangement joins TRBV28 to TRBJ1-6, with unresolved D. CDR3 length equals 16 residues. Germline V CDR1 and CDR2: MDHEN, SYDVKM. Trimming took off 3 bases at V and 5 bases at J, with 14 bases between the two ends. The CDR3 coding sequence is TGTGCCAGCAGTTTTTTCAGCATCGGAAATAATTCACCCCTCCACTTT. This codes for CASSFFSIGNNSPLHF.

The chain couples TRBV12-3 or TRBV12-4 to TRBJ2-1; a possible D gene is TRBD1 (7 bases). There are 14 residues in the CDR3. V lost 6 bases and J 4 bases, leaving 13 bases between the germline ends. As DNA, the CDR3 is TGTGCCAGCAGCCCACAGGGGACTTACAATGAGCAGTTCTTC. It encodes CASSPQGTYNEQFF.

The sample holds many counts of this clonotype. The chain recombines TRBV7-8 with TRBJ2-3; 8 positions match TRBD2. The CDR3 is 13 residues long. Trimming at V came to 8 bases and at J to 6 bases, leaving 7 bases not matched to a gene. Germline assignment: CDR1 SGHVS and CDR2 FQNEAQ. The CDR3 is CASASGRLDTQYF. As DNA, the CDR3 is TGTGCCAGCGCTAGCGGGCGTCTGGATACGCAGTATTTT. Using reference TRBV7-8 and TRBJ2-3 for the parts outside the CDR3, the full variable domain is GAGVSQSPRYKVAKRGQDVALRCDPISGHVSLFWYQQALGQGPEFLTYFQNEAQLDKSGLPSDRFFAERPEGSVSTLKIQRTQQEDSAVYLCASASGRLDTQYFGPGTRLTVL.

This chain connects TRBV12-3 or TRBV12-4 to TRBJ1-3, with TRBD1 matching 8 bases. The CDR3 has 15 amino acids. The V and J ends lost 7 bases and 4 bases, in that order; junction bases with no gene match: 9. This CDR3 is CASTRNRDRGNTIYF. The CDR3 nucleotides are TGTGCCAGCACACGAAACCGGGACAGGGGAAACACCATATATTTT.